A single T cell receptor beta chain is shown here with its context. Germline CDR1 reads SGDLS; CDR2 reads YYNGEE. The CDR3 contains 14 residues. Deletions cut 3 bases from V and 0 bases from J, with 8 bases between. Profiled with immunoSEQ multiplex PCR; TCRdb holds only in-frame clones, not every one. The sample lists over 45,000 clones; 75% to 95% were seen once. This specimen comes from a study of T cell changes during pregnancy in multiple sclerosis. The TCR was taken from a female donor with multiple sclerosis, enrolled in a pregnancy study. Sequences were derived from CD8+ T cells from peripheral blood mononuclear cells, sampled after pregnancy. The V call is TRBV9, the J call TRBJ2-3, with D maybe TRBD2 (5 bases). CDR3 sequence (DNA): TGTGCCAGCAGCGCTGGCGGGAGCACAGATACGCAGTATTTT. This sequence encodes CASSAGGSTDTQYF.